This T cell receptor beta chain was documented in a study of blood T cell repertoires in COVID-19. The V segment lost 5 bases and the J segment 5 bases; nucleotides outside the gene matches: 14. CDR1 and CDR2 from the germline V gene are SGHTA and FQGNSA. The length of the CDR3 is 17 residues. The assay was immunoSEQ multiplex PCR, and TCRdb's table has in-frame clones only and misses some. The sample has around 310,000 clones; 75% to 90% are singletons. The specimen sequenced was PBMCs or T cells enriched from blood (not recorded which). V is TRBV7-2 and J is TRBJ2-2, with TRBD2 matching 7 bases. The sequence was collected from a man younger than 45 who had recovered from COVID-19. In DNA form, the CDR3 reads TGTGCCAGCAGCGGTAGAGGGACTACCGGGTTGACCGGGGAGCTGTTTTTT. Amino acid sequence: CASSGRGTTGLTGELFF.